Shown below are 24 T cell receptor beta chains from a single sample sequenced in a study of beta chain features in type 1 diabetes. The study reverse transcribed the entire isolated RNA, so it sequenced expressed TCRB transcripts. Generated by immunoSEQ multiplex PCR, the TCRdb table keeps only in-frame clones and is missing some. The repertoire holds about 210,000 clones, with 9.5% to 13% as singletons. Sequencing used central memory CD4+ T cells from blood. The receptors here all came from a young man in good health.

In this sample, this clone turned up many times. Additional DNA sequences in this sample encode the identical CDR3. The rearrangement uses TRBV30 and TRBJ2-6; D remains ambiguous. Trimming stripped 2 bases from V and 4 bases from J, with 3 bases between. CDR1 is GTSNPN, CDR2 SVGIG, per germline (reference sequence). The CDR3 has 12 residues. CDR3 DNA: TGTGCCTGGAGTTCCGGGGCCAACGTCCTGACTTTC. Its translation: CAWSSGANVLTF.

The chain has TRBV9 and TRBJ2-1, with 8 bases aligning to TRBD2. Trimming took 0 bases from V and 4 from J; bases not matched to a gene: 3. CDR1 is SGDLS, CDR2 YYNGEE, per germline. The CDR3 sequence is 15 residues long. The CDR3 DNA sequence: TGTGCCAGCAGCGTAGGCACTAGCGGATACAATGAGCAGTTCTTC. As protein: CASSVGTSGYNEQFF.

The J gene is TRBJ2-4, the V gene TRBV29-1, with D perhaps TRBD2 (6 bases). The CDR3 sequence is 10 residues long. Per the germline V gene, CDR1 is SQVTM and CDR2 is ANQGSEA. V dropped 2 bases and J dropped 10 bases, with 6 bases sitting between them. The CDR3, as DNA: TGCAGCGTTGAACGGGGGATTCAGTACTTC. Protein sequence: CSVERGIQYF.

Only a few counts were recorded for this clone. The V and J genes are TRBV2 and TRBJ2-1; TRBD1 might be the D (7 bases). Germline V gene lookup returns CDR1 SNHLY and CDR2 FYNNEI. The CDR3 extends over 13 amino acids. V was pared by 6 bases and J by 9 bases, with 15 bases between. The CDR3 is CASSGQEGIEQFF. Written as DNA, the CDR3 is TGTGCCAGCAGCGGACAGGAGGGTATTGAGCAGTTCTTC.

The chain is built from TRBV27 and TRBJ2-2; D remains ambiguous. This CDR3 spans 15 amino acids. Per germline, CDR1 MNHEY and CDR2 SMNVEV (reference sequence). The V and J ends lost 3 bases and 1 base respectively, with 9 bases between them. The CDR3 loop is CASSLEGWNTGELFF. Here the CDR3 DNA reads TGTGCCAGCAGTTTGGAAGGGTGGAACACCGGGGAGCTGTTTTTT.

This clone has just a few counts. The chain combines TRBV18 with TRBJ2-3; D is unclear. CDR3 length equals 13 residues. The V gene's germline CDR1 is KGHSH and CDR2 LQKENI. V lost 2 bases and J 7 bases, leaving 10 bases between the germline ends. The CDR3 loop is CASSPSAVNTQYF. The CDR3 bases are TGTGCCAGCTCACCATCAGCTGTAAATACGCAGTATTTT.

This clone was seen only a few times. The chain links TRBV15 to TRBJ1-5, with a possible D match to TRBD1 (6 bases). Trimming removed 0 bases at V and 7 bases at J, with 13 bases between. Per the germline V gene, CDR1 is LNHNV and CDR2 is YYDKDF (reference sequence). The CDR3 loop spans 15 amino acids. CDR3 DNA sequence: TGTGCCACCAGCAGAGATTCAGGGGCCTTCCAGCCCCAGCATTTT. Its protein is CATSRDSGAFQPQHF.

This clone was seen many times. The gene calls are TRBV2 and TRBJ2-5, with TRBD2 matching 7 bases. Germline V gives CDR1 SNHLY, CDR2 FYNNEI. The CDR3 loop spans 13 amino acids. Trimming at V came to 6 bases and at J to 3 bases, leaving 4 bases not matched to a gene. For the CDR3, the DNA is TGTGCCAGCAGCCGGGACTACGAAGAGACCCAGTACTTC. It encodes CASSRDYEETQYF.

This clone has a handful of counts. The V and J genes are TRBV30 and TRBJ2-5; 12 positions match TRBD2. Trimming cost V 7 bases and J 5 bases; bases outside gene matches: 8. Germline V CDR1 and CDR2: GTSNPN, SVGIG (reference sequence). The CDR3 covers 14 residues. CDR3 in amino acids: CAFRLAGAVETQYF. In DNA form, the CDR3 reads TGTGCCTTTAGACTAGCGGGAGCGGTTGAGACCCAGTACTTC.

The V and J genes are TRBV7-6 and TRBJ2-1, with a weak D call TRBD2 (5 bases). The CDR3 has 15 residues. V was cut by 3 bases and J by 2 bases, with 11 bases left in between. Germline lookup yields CDR1 SGHVS and CDR2 FNYEAQ. CDR3 sequence (DNA): TGTGCCAGCAGCTTCTACGAGGGCGCCTACAATGAGCAGTTCTTC. This sequence encodes CASSFYEGAYNEQFF.

This clone was counted between two and nine times. The chain employs TRBV29-1 and TRBJ1-1; TRBD1 matches at 7 bases. This CDR3 contains 13 residues. CDR1 is SQVTM and CDR2 is ANQGSEA in the germline V gene. With V trimmed by 4 bases and J by 2 bases, 4 bases remained unmatched. The CDR3 is CSVAAGGNTEAFF. CDR3 DNA sequence: TGCAGCGTTGCGGCAGGGGGAAACACTGAAGCTTTCTTT.

Only a few counts were recorded for this clone. The genes are TRBV7-2 and TRBJ2-3, with 8 bases lining up with TRBD2. The CDR3 has 16 residues. From germline, CDR1 is SGHTA and CDR2 FQGNSA. V shed 4 bases and J 2 bases; nucleotides not matched to a gene: 8. The DNA for the CDR3 is TGTGCCAGCAGCTCGAGAACTAGCGGCAACACAGATACGCAGTATTTT. The encoded protein is CASSSRTSGNTDTQYF.

This clone appeared a few times. The chain employs TRBV4-3 and TRBJ2-7, with D uncertain. The V end was cut by 1 base, the J end by 4 bases, with 11 bases between. CDR3 length equals 14 residues. Per the germline V gene, CDR1 is LGHNA and CDR2 is YSLEER. CDR3 sequence (DNA): TGCGCCAGCAGCCAAGGGCAGTTGGGGTACGAGCAGTACTTC. It specifies CASSQGQLGYEQYF.

The rearrangement uses TRBV6-5 and TRBJ1-1; D ambiguous. The CDR3 runs to 14 residues. V gave up 6 bases and J gave up 10 bases, with 21 bases separating them. Germline CDR1 is MNHEY and CDR2 is SVGAGI. CDR3 loop: CASRERGVAFGAFF. The CDR3 region has the DNA TGTGCCAGCAGGGAAAGAGGAGTCGCGTTTGGAGCTTTCTTT.

The chain recombines TRBV18 with TRBJ2-1, with D possibly being TRBD1 (6 bases). Germline V gene lookup returns CDR1 KGHSH and CDR2 LQKENI. V shed 4 bases and J shed 0 bases, with 7 bases lying between them. The CDR3 runs to 14 residues. The CDR3 here is CASSQDSSYNEQFF. CDR3 nucleotide sequence: TGTGCCAGCTCACAGGACAGCTCCTACAATGAGCAGTTCTTC.

The chain uses TRBV6-5 and TRBJ1-2; the D gene is possibly TRBD1 (5 bases). Germline V gives CDR1 MNHEY, CDR2 SVGAGI. The CDR3 has 16 amino acids. The ends were cut back, 2 bases at V and 2 bases at J, with 15 bases in the middle. CDR3 in amino acids: CASSYGMGGGNYGYTF. The DNA for the CDR3 is TGTGCCAGCAGTTACGGGATGGGGGGAGGGAACTATGGCTACACCTTC.

J is TRBJ2-1 and V is TRBV4-2; TRBD2 matches at 7 bases. The CDR3 is 16 residues long. The V and J ends lost 1 base and 2 bases, in that order; junction bases with no gene match: 5. CDR1 and CDR2 from the germline V gene are LGHNA and YNFKEQ. The CDR3 DNA reads TGTGCCAGCAGCCAAGGTACCGGGACTACCTACAATGAGCAGTTCTTC. This translates into CASSQGTGTTYNEQFF.

This clone was found a few times. V and J are TRBV5-1 and TRBJ1-1, with D hard to call. Germline V gene lookup returns CDR1 SGHRS and CDR2 YFSETQ. Trimming cost V 5 bases and J 1 base, with 6 bases left between them. This CDR3 is 12 amino acids long. The chain's CDR3 is CASRDQNTEAFF. CDR3 coding DNA: TGCGCCAGCAGGGATCAGAACACTGAAGCTTTCTTT.

J is TRBJ2-5 and V is TRBV7-2, with 10 bases that match TRBD1. Germline-derived CDR1 and CDR2 are SGHTA and FQGNSA. Unmatched junction bases numbered 3, after V lost 2 bases and J lost 3 bases. The CDR3 is made up of 15 amino acids. For the CDR3, the DNA is TGTGCCAGCAGCTTATCCGGGACAGGGGAAGAGACCCAGTACTTC. Residues: CASSLSGTGEETQYF.

The V and J genes are TRBV5-1 and TRBJ2-3; D is unclear. The CDR3 is 17 residues long. Trimming removed 5 bases at V and 0 bases at J, with 19 bases between. The germline gives CDR1 SGHRS, CDR2 YFSETQ. CDR3 nucleotides: TGCGCCAGCAGTAAATCTTGGGGTCAGAGTAGCACAGATACGCAGTATTTT. This gives the protein CASSKSWGQSSTDTQYF.

The rearrangement joins TRBV18 to TRBJ2-5, with a tentative D call TRBD2 (6 bases). The CDR3 length is 15 residues. Germline V gene lookup returns CDR1 KGHSH and CDR2 LQKENI. V lost 5 bases to trimming and J lost 3 bases, with 16 bases between them. The CDR3 here is CASSRRERQEETQYF. DNA for the CDR3: TGTGCCAGCTCAAGACGGGAGCGGCAGGAAGAGACCCAGTACTTC.

V usage is TRBV10-2 and J usage is TRBJ2-7; 11 bases are a match to TRBD2. The germline gives CDR1 WSHSY, CDR2 SAAADI. The CDR3 is 13 amino acids. Trimming at V came to 6 bases and at J to 3 bases, leaving 1 base not matched to a gene. The DNA for the CDR3 is TGCGCCAGCAGCGGGACTAGCGGCTACGAGCAGTACTTC. It specifies CASSGTSGYEQYF.

This clone was detected a few times. The chain couples TRBV7-9 to TRBJ1-1; tentative D call: TRBD1 (6 bases). CDR1 and CDR2 from the germline V gene are SEHNR and FQNEAQ (reference sequence). V lost 3 bases and J lost 1, with 15 bases in between. The CDR3 extends over 16 amino acids. The CDR3 DNA follows: TGTGCCAGCAGCTTCCAGGGGCCGCGAGCGAACACTGAAGCTTTCTTT. Its translation: CASSFQGPRANTEAFF.

Only a few counts were recorded for this clone. This chain links TRBV11-2 with TRBJ2-3; D unclear. This CDR3 contains 13 residues. The V end was cut by 5 bases, the J end by 6 bases, with 12 bases between. Germline CDR1 SGHAT, CDR2 FQNNGV. The chain's CDR3 is CASSVFPEDTQYF. In DNA form, the CDR3 reads TGTGCCAGCAGCGTCTTCCCGGAGGATACGCAGTATTTT.